Listed below are T cell receptor beta chains from one sample, sequenced in a study of blood T cell repertoires in COVID-19. Profiled with immunoSEQ multiplex PCR; TCRdb holds only in-frame clones, not every one. The sample carries some 320,000 clones, around 88% recorded once. The material sequenced was peripheral blood. The receptors come from a woman in her 30s who had recovered from COVID-19. Each CDR3 is given with its conserved first and last residue. D genes are given only for firm matches. The size of a clone is reported for some rows only, either as once, few or many, or as a class for expanded clones.

cdr3_aa cdr3_nt v_call clone_size j_call d_call
CASSYWADRGRHEQYF TGTGCCAGCAGTTACTGGGCAGACAGGGGGCGCCACGAGCAGTACTTC TRBV6-2/TRBV6-3 - TRBJ2-7 TRBD1
CARRHLNTEAFF TGTGCCCGCAGACACCTGAACACTGAAGCTTTCTTT TRBV30 - TRBJ1-1 -
CASSTRQGSNQPQHF TGTGCCAGCAGCACGAGGCAGGGGAGCAATCAGCCCCAGCATTTT TRBV6-5 - TRBJ1-5 -
CASSSGGGRDYGYTF TGTGCCAGCAGCTCGGGCGGGGGTCGGGACTATGGCTACACCTTC TRBV5-4 once TRBJ1-2 -
CAISESPGGGNTIYF TGTGCCATCAGTGAAAGTCCGGGTGGAGGAAACACCATATATTTT TRBV10-3 - TRBJ1-3 -
CASSLALTGEETQYF TGCGCCAGCAGCTTGGCCCTCACGGGGGAAGAGACCCAGTACTTC TRBV5-1 - TRBJ2-5 -
CASSRYHRGSNTEAFF TGTGCCAGCAGCCGATATCATCGGGGTTCAAACACTGAAGCTTTCTTT TRBV7-3 - TRBJ1-1 -
CASSLSPGEDTQYF TGTGCCAGCAGCTTATCTCCAGGGGAGGATACGCAGTATTTT TRBV14 - TRBJ2-3 -
CAWGPGNTIYF TGTGCCTGGGGGCCTGGAAACACCATATATTTT TRBV30 - TRBJ1-3 -
CATSDPPGQGGHTGELFF TGTGCCACCAGTGACCCGCCGGGACAGGGAGGTCACACCGGGGAGCTGTTTTTT TRBV24-1 - TRBJ2-2 TRBD1
CASSVGQATDTQYF TGTGCCAGCAGCGTGGGACAGGCCACAGATACGCAGTATTTT TRBV6-5 - TRBJ2-3 TRBD1
CASSLPGTVLFF TGCGCCAGCAGTTTACCCGGGACAGTCCTGTTCTTC TRBV5-1 - TRBJ2-1 TRBD1
CASSLAGTGWADTQYF TGTGCCAGCAGCTTAGCCGGGACAGGGTGGGCAGATACGCAGTATTTT TRBV7-2 - TRBJ2-3 TRBD1
CASSLVGLAGREQYF TGTGCCAGCAGTTTAGTAGGGCTAGCGGGGCGGGAGCAGTACTTC TRBV27 once TRBJ2-7 TRBD2
CASSFGQGYEQYF TGTGCCAGCAGCTTTGGACAGGGGTACGAGCAGTACTTC TRBV11-2 - TRBJ2-7 TRBD1
CASSQDPSGRITGELFF TGTGCCAGCAGCCAAGATCCGTCAGGGCGGATCACCGGGGAGCTGTTTTTT TRBV14 - TRBJ2-2 -
CASSPTTGGEEQYF TGCGCCAGCAGCCCCACGACAGGGGGCGAGGAGCAGTACTTC TRBV5-1 once TRBJ2-7 TRBD1
CASSQGPGQGNYGYTF TGTGCCAGCAGCCAAGGACCGGGACAGGGCAACTATGGCTACACCTTC TRBV4-2 - TRBJ1-2 TRBD1
CASSSSGTPRIYEQYF TGTGCCAGCAGCTCAAGCGGGACACCTCGCATCTACGAGCAGTACTTC TRBV7-9 - TRBJ2-7 -
CASTGTGGDEQFF TGTGCCAGCACGGGGACAGGGGGAGATGAGCAGTTCTTC TRBV2 - TRBJ2-1 TRBD1
CASSRGDRDTDTQYF TGTGCCAGTTCCAGGGGGGACAGGGACACAGATACGCAGTATTTT TRBV28 - TRBJ2-3 TRBD1
CASSLRTGTNEQYF TGCGCCAGCAGCCTCCGGACAGGGACCAACGAGCAGTACTTC TRBV5-1 - TRBJ2-7 TRBD1
CASSQDTYNEQFF TGTGCCAGCAGCCAGGACACTTACAATGAGCAGTTCTTC TRBV7-2 - TRBJ2-1 -
CASSQEGGVVYEQYF TGTGCCAGCAGCCAAGAAGGGGGGGTGGTCTACGAGCAGTACTTC TRBV4-2 once TRBJ2-7 -
CSVGSRSPDQPQHF TGCAGCGTTGGTTCCAGGTCCCCCGATCAGCCCCAGCATTTT TRBV29-1 - TRBJ1-5 -
CASSLGSSGYNEQFF TGTGCCAGCAGCCTAGGGAGTTCGGGGTACAATGAGCAGTTCTTC TRBV7-2 - TRBJ2-1 -
CASSGTGNQPQHF TGTGCCAGTTCTGGGACAGGCAATCAGCCCCAGCATTTT TRBV19 many TRBJ1-5 TRBD1
CASKARGAYTGELFF TGTGCCAGCAAGGCACGGGGGGCTTACACCGGGGAGCTGTTTTTT TRBV28 - TRBJ2-2 -
CASSIAQPLSGNTIYF TGTGCCAGTAGTATTGCACAGCCTCTCTCTGGAAACACCATATATTTT TRBV19 - TRBJ1-3 -
CASSLARGGYTF TGCGCCAGCAGCTTGGCAAGGGGGGGCTACACCTTC TRBV5-1 - TRBJ1-2 -
CASHTRQGGYTF TGTGCCAGCCATACCAGGCAGGGAGGCTACACCTTC TRBV28 - TRBJ1-2 -
CATSDPTGGWEQPQHF TGTGCCACCAGTGATCCTACAGGGGGCTGGGAGCAGCCCCAGCATTTT TRBV24-1 once TRBJ1-5 TRBD1
CASSEGVRRGRWDTQYF TGTGCCAGCAGTGAAGGGGTTAGGAGGGGCAGATGGGATACGCAGTATTTT TRBV2 - TRBJ2-3 -